The T cell receptor (beta chain) described here comes from a study of graft-versus-host responses after intestinal transplantation. Study at large: Tacrolimus plus steroids were given to all recipients for approximately 3 years, preceded by anti-thymocyte globulin induction. The study's findings and limits: Detected in recipient marrow were GvH clones, some of which were first observed in ileum or blood. High graft-versus-host to host-versus-graft clonal ratios were seen in allografts of patients with graft-donor T cell macrochimerism.

The CDR3 covers 15 residues. The germline V gene has CDR1 ENHRY and CDR2 SYGVKD. The V and J ends lost 10 bases and 1 base, in that order; junction bases with no gene match: 10. Sequencing used immunoSEQ multiplex PCR; TCRdb keeps in-frame clones, though not all of them. The sample has under 100,000 clones, over 75% seen once; the top ten hold roughly a sixth. A note on this clone: Its antigen remains unidentified.

Sequencing used PBMCs, obtained 453 days after intestinal transplant. This receptor was identified in a human patient who received an intestinal transplant, so some T cells may come from the graft donor. V usage is TRBV10-3 and J usage is TRBJ2-3, with 8 bases lining up with TRBD2. The CDR3 is CATSAGGGRTDTQYF. CDR3 nucleotides: TGTGCCACCTCGGCGGGCGGGGGGCGCACAGATACGCAGTATTTT.